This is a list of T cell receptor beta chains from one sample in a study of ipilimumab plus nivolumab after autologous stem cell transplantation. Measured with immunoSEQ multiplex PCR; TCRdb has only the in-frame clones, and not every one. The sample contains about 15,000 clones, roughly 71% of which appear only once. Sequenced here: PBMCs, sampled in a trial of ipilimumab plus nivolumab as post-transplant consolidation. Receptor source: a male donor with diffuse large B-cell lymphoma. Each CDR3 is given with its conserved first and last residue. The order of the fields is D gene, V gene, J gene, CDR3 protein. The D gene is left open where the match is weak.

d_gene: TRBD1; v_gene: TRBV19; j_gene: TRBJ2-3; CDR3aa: CATSGTGRTDTQYF
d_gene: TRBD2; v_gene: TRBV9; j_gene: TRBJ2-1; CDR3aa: CASTGTSGSDEQFF
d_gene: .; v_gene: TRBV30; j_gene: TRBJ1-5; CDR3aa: CAWSVSGAHSQPQHF
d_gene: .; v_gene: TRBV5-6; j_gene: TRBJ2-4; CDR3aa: CASSLVSGGVQYF
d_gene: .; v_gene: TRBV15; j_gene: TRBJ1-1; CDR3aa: CATSRGGQQGNTEAFF
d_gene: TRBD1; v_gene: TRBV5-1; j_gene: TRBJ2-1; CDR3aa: CASSLGQGGAEQFF
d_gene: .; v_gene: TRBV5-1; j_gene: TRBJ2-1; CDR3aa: CASRSGLDSYNEQFF
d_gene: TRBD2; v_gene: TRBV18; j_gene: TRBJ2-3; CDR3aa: CASSPRAGGHTDTQYF
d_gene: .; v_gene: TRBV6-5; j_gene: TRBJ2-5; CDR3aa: CASSFGPERTQYF
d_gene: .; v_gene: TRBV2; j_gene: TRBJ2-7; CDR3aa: CASTRGTWVSYEQYF
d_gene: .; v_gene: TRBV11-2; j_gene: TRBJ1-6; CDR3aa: CASSFSSGNNSPLHF
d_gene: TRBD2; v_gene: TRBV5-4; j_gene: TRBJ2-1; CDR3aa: CASSSLLGTIAGNNEQFF
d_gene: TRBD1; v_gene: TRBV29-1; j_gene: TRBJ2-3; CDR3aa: CSVHRGNPTDTQYF
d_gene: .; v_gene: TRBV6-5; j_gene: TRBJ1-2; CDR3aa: CASSFRSMQGYTF
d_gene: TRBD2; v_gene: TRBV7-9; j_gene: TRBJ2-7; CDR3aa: CASSSVAGVSYEQYF
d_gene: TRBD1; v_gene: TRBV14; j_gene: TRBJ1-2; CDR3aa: CASSPGQVNYGYTF
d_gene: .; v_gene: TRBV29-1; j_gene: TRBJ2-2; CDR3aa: CSVRDTNTGELFF
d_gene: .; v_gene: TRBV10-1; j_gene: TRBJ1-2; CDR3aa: CATHPPQAESYGYTF
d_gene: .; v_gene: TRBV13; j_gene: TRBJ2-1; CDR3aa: CASSLGENEQFF
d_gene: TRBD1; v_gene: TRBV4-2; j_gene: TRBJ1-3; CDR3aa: CASSQPGQGRNTIYF
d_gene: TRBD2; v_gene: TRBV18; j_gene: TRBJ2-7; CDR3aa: CASSYSGTSGSHEQYF
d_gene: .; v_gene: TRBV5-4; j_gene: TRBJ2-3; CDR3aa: CASSPDRGARRDTQYF
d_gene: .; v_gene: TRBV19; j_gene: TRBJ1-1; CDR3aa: CASTTRARSTEAFF
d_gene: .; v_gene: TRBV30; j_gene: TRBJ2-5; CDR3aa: CAWSIYQETQYF
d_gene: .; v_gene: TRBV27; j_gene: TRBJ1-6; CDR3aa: CASSLGPGSYNSPLHF
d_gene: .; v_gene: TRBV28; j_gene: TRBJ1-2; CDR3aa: CASSLETVNYGYTF
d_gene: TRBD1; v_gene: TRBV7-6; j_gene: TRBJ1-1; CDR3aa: CASSFDRAGTNTEAFF
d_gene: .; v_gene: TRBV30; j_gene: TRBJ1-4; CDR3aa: CACARAPNEKLFF
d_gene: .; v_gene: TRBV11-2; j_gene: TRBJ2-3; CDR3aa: CASSLFRGSATDTQYF